Presented here are 13 T cell receptor beta chains from one specimen sequenced in a study of regulatory T cells in long-lasting Graves disease. Time point specified: newly diagnosed GD, antithyroid drugs for less than 3 months. PBMC RNA was the source of the TCR library. The TCR beta library used iRepertoire HTBI primers with Arm-PCR amplification of CDR3. TCRdb used MiXCR to reprocess the multiplex PCR reads, holding one entry per CDR3 protein. The data contain fewer than 400,000 distinct CDR3 sequences, about 18% of them singletons. This sample comprised peripheral blood mononuclear cells (PBMCs), obtained at new diagnosis, from a patient treated with antithyroid drugs. The receptors stem from a female donor with Graves disease.

At least ten counts were recorded for this clonotype. In DNA form, the CDR3 reads TGTGCCAGCAGCTCTCGAACCGGGACTAGCGGGAGGGAGCAGTTCTTC. Translating gives CASSSRTGTSGREQFF. The genes are TRBV11-3 and TRBJ2-1; 15 nucleotides align to TRBD2. CDR1 SGHNT and CDR2 YENEEA come from the germline V gene. V lost 4 bases, J lost 10 bases, and 8 bases stayed unmatched. The CDR3 loop spans 16 amino acids.

Many counts were recorded for this clonotype. The chain is built from TRBV2 and TRBJ1-1; D may be TRBD1 (6 bases). Trimming stripped 3 bases from V and 7 bases from J, with 18 bases between. CDR3 size: 15 residues. Germline values: CDR1 SNHLY, CDR2 FYNNEI. The CDR3 coding sequence is TGTGCCAGCAGTGAGAGGGGGGACACCCGATATGAAGCTTTCTTT. Translation: CASSERGDTRYEAFF.

This clonotype was detected a few times. The chain carries TRBV5-1 and TRBJ2-4; D is possibly TRBD1 (6 bases). Germline loops: CDR1 SGHRS, CDR2 YFSETQ. The CDR3 is made up of 16 amino acids. V was cut by 0 bases and J by 1 base, with 11 bases left in between. CDR3 sequence (DNA): TGCGCCAGCAGCTTGGCTGCCACAGGGGCCAAAAACATTCAGTACTTC. This gives the protein CASSLAATGAKNIQYF. The whole variable domain, remainder taken from reference TRBV5-1 and TRBJ2-4, is KAGVTQTPRYLIKTRGQQVTLSCSPISGHRSVSWYQQTPGQGLQFLFEYFSETQRNKGNFPGRFSGRQFSNSRSEMNVSTLELGDSALYLCASSLAATGAKNIQYFGAGTRLSVL.

The table lists this clonotype with a few counts. This rearrangement joins TRBV3-1 to TRBJ2-7; 8 bases align to TRBD2. The germline V gene has CDR1 LGHDT and CDR2 YNNKEL (reference sequence). CDR3 length: 15 residues. Trimming cost V 2 bases and J 4 bases; bases outside gene matches: 7. CDR3 sequence: CASSQTTSVIYEQYF. CDR3 nucleotides: TGTGCCAGCAGCCAAACGACTAGCGTTATATACGAGCAGTACTTC.

This clonotype has ten or more counts. The CDR3 loop reads CSVPEGGTDYNEQFF. The CDR3 DNA reads TGCAGCGTGCCTGAAGGCGGGACAGACTACAATGAGCAGTTCTTC. V is TRBV29-1 and J is TRBJ2-1; tentative D call: TRBD1 (7 bases). Germline V gene sequence: CDR1 SQVTM, CDR2 ANQGSEA. V lost 6 bases, J lost 3 bases, and 18 bases lay in between. CDR3 size: 15 residues.

In this sample, this clonotype turned up many times. V gene TRBV19 combines with J gene TRBJ2-7, with TRBD2 identical over 11 bases. The germline V gene encodes CDR1 LNHDA and CDR2 SQIVND (reference sequence). This CDR3 is 19 amino acids long. V was clipped by 5 bases and J by 7 bases; unmatched bases: 22. DNA of the CDR3: TGTGCCAGTAGTCGGACGAGCACCGGGACTAGCGGAGCCACTAGAGAGCAGTACTTC. This codes for CASSRTSTGTSGATREQYF.

In this sample, this clonotype turned up a few times. The V and J genes are TRBV28 and TRBJ2-1; the D gene is possibly TRBD2 (6 bases). CDR3 length: 14 residues. V lost 5 bases, J lost 5 bases, and 13 bases lay in between. From germline, CDR1 is MDHEN and CDR2 SYDVKM. The CDR3 coding sequence is TGTGCCAGCAGTACGGGACTCAAAAACAATGAGCAGTTCTTC. Amino acid sequence: CASSTGLKNNEQFF.

This clonotype has ten or more counts. V is TRBV24-1 and J is TRBJ2-1; 9 nucleotides agree with TRBD2. Looked up from germline, CDR1 is KGHDR and CDR2 is SFDVKD. V shed 4 bases and J 2 bases; nucleotides not matched to a gene: 8. CDR3 size: 17 residues. In nucleotides, the CDR3 is TGTGCCACCAGTGACCCCAAGACTAGCGGAACCTACAATGAGCAGTTCTTC. This sequence encodes CATSDPKTSGTYNEQFF.

A single count supports this clonotype. This chain uses TRBV20-1 with TRBJ2-5; 10 bases agree with TRBD2. The J call may be wrong; the DNA end is better matched by TRBJ2-7. The CDR3 totals 12 residues. Per germline, CDR1 DFQATT and CDR2 SNEGSKA (reference sequence). The CDR3 bases are TGCAGTCTACGGACTAGCGGTTACGAGCAGTACTTC. This translates into CSLRTSGYEQYF.

In this sample, this clonotype turned up a few times. The chain has TRBV6-2 or TRBV6-3 and TRBJ2-2; no definite D call. CDR3 length: 16 residues. CDR1 and CDR2 (germline): MNHEY, SVGEGT. V was clipped by 4 bases and J by 7 bases, with 19 bases between them. CDR3 in amino acids: CASSSRNPGRDGELFF. DNA of the CDR3: TGTGCCAGCAGTTCAAGAAACCCTGGTCGAGACGGGGAGCTGTTTTTT.

This clonotype has ten or more counts. The chain carries TRBV11-2 and TRBJ2-3; no clear D. The CDR3 covers 15 residues. V was trimmed by 3 bases and J by 1 base, leaving 11 bases between them. Germline CDR1 is SGHAT and CDR2 is FQNNGV. CDR3 protein: CASSFQKSRTDTQYF. Written as DNA, the CDR3 is TGTGCCAGCAGCTTTCAGAAGAGTCGCACAGATACGCAGTATTTT.

In this sample, this clonotype turned up many times. The V gene is TRBV6-5, the J gene TRBJ1-3; a weak D match, TRBD1 (6 bases). Germline lookup yields CDR1 MNHEY and CDR2 SVGAGI. This CDR3 contains 15 residues. The V end lost 0 bases, the J end lost 0 bases, and 6 bases lay between the germline ends. The CDR3 sequence is CASSYSGASGNTIYF. Written as DNA, the CDR3 is TGTGCCAGCAGTTACTCGGGGGCCTCTGGAAACACCATATATTTT.

This clonotype was counted ten times or more. The chain joins TRBV7-8 to TRBJ2-7, with D perhaps being TRBD1 or TRBD2 (6 bases each). Trimming stripped 1 base from V and 5 bases from J, with 12 bases between. Germline V gives CDR1 SGHVS, CDR2 FQNEAQ. The CDR3 is 14 amino acids. CDR3 DNA: TGTGCCAGCAGCTTAGATGGGGGGCTCAACGAGCAGTACTTC. It translates to CASSLDGGLNEQYF. The variable domain in full, with the rest retrieved from reference TRBV7-8 and TRBJ2-7, is GAGVSQSPRYKVAKRGQDVALRCDPISGHVSLFWYQQALGQGPEFLTYFQNEAQLDKSGLPSDRFFAERPEGSVSTLKIQRTQQEDSAVYLCASSLDGGLNEQYFGPGTRLTVT.